The 25 T cell receptor beta chains below all came from one sample that was sequenced in a study of T cell responses to AZD1222 COVID-19 vaccine. The method was immunoSEQ multiplex PCR; TCRdb's version includes in-frame clones alone and lacks a portion of them. The sample contains 250,000 to 300,000 clones, 94% of which appear only once. This sample comprised peripheral blood, obtained 28 days after the second AZD1222 dose. The receptors here all came from an adult who received the AZD1222 COVID-19 vaccine.

V usage is TRBV15 and J usage is TRBJ1-5, with D possibly matching TRBD1 (5 bases). V was clipped by 0 bases and J by 2 bases, with 8 bases between them. CDR1 LNHNV and CDR2 YYDKDF come from the germline V gene (reference sequence). The CDR3 loop spans 15 amino acids. CDR3 coding DNA: TGTGCCACCAGCAGAGATCAGGGAGGCAATCAGCCCCAGCATTTT. It specifies CATSRDQGGNQPQHF.

The rearrangement uses TRBV28 and TRBJ2-7; no clear D. The V and J ends lost 5 bases and 7 bases respectively, with 15 bases between them. Germline assignment: CDR1 MDHEN and CDR2 SYDVKM. The CDR3 is 13 residues long. CDR3 loop: CASSPPGVSEQYF. The CDR3 bases are TGTGCCAGCAGTCCCCCGGGCGTCTCGGAGCAGTACTTC. The full variable domain, in which reference TRBV28 and TRBJ2-7 provide the parts outside the CDR3, is DVKVTQSSRYLVKRTGEKVFLECVQDMDHENMFWYRQDPGLGLRLIYFSYDVKMKEKGDIPEGYSVSREKKERFSLILESASTNQTSMYLCASSPPGVSEQYFGPGTRLTVT.

This clone was recorded only once. This chain connects TRBV6-5 to TRBJ2-7, with D perhaps assigned TRBD1 or TRBD2 (6 bases each). The CDR3 is made up of 13 amino acids. Trimming left V 8 bases short and J 6 bases short, with 17 bases between. Germline V gene sequence: CDR1 MNHEY, CDR2 SVGAGI. DNA of the CDR3: TGTGCCAGCTCTAAGGGGGGTAATGTCGAGCAGTACTTC. This translates into CASSKGGNVEQYF.

V gene TRBV5-1 combines with J gene TRBJ1-4; 7 bases are shared with TRBD1. The V segment lost 0 bases and the J segment 5 bases; nucleotides outside the gene matches: 1. Germline assignment: CDR1 SGHRS and CDR2 YFSETQ. This CDR3 is 14 amino acids long. The DNA for the CDR3 is TGCGCCAGCAGCTTGGACAGGGGAAATGAAAAACTGTTTTTT. It specifies CASSLDRGNEKLFF.

The CDR3 DNA is TGTGCCAGCAGACCGCTTCCTAGGCAAGGGGGCTACAATGAGCAGTTCTTC. Translating it yields CASRPLPRQGGYNEQFF. The chain recombines TRBV5-6 with TRBJ2-1, with TRBD1 as a possible D gene (6 bases). Germline assignment: CDR1 SGHDT and CDR2 YYEEEE. Trimming shortened V by 5 bases and J by 3 bases, and 21 bases separated the two germline ends. The CDR3 spans 17 residues.

This clone was picked up one time. The chain uses TRBV24-1 and TRBJ2-2; D remains unclear. CDR1 is KGHDR, CDR2 SFDVKD, per germline. Trimming cost V 3 bases and J 6 bases, with 10 bases left between them. The CDR3 contains 14 residues. CDR3 in amino acids: CATSDPGQPGELFF. The DNA of the CDR3 is TGTGCCACCAGTGATCCGGGCCAGCCCGGGGAGCTGTTTTTT.

J is TRBJ1-1 and V is TRBV28; D is undetermined. CDR1 MDHEN and CDR2 SYDVKM come from the germline V gene. Trimming took 3 bases from V and 0 from J, leaving 11 bases between them. The CDR3 runs to 15 residues. CDR3 in amino acids: CASSFPPALNTEAFF. CDR3 nucleotides: TGTGCCAGCAGTTTTCCCCCGGCCTTGAACACTGAAGCTTTCTTT.

The rearrangement uses TRBV19 and TRBJ2-7; D is possibly TRBD1 (6 bases). This CDR3 comprises 14 residues. Trimming took 5 bases from V and 3 from J, leaving 14 bases between them. From germline, CDR1 is LNHDA and CDR2 SQIVND (reference sequence). The DNA of the CDR3 is TGTGCCAGTAGTCATCCGGGACAAAACTACGAGCAGTACTTC. This gives the protein CASSHPGQNYEQYF.

This chain links TRBV6-1 with TRBJ2-7; 8 bases line up with TRBD1. Losses at the gene ends were 1 base for V and 5 bases for J; bases not matched to a gene: 7. CDR1 and CDR2 from the germline V gene are MNHNS and SASEGT. The CDR3 totals 15 residues. DNA for the CDR3: TGTGCCAGCAGTGAAGGACAGGGGAGGTACAACGAGCAGTACTTC. Translating gives CASSEGQGRYNEQYF.

The rearrangement links TRBV7-9 to TRBJ2-7; 10 nucleotides line up with TRBD2. V was clipped by 3 bases and J by 5 bases; unmatched bases: 4. Germline V gene data show CDR1 as SEHNR and CDR2 as FQNEAQ (reference sequence). The CDR3 has 14 amino acids. The CDR3 region is CASSFLTSGDEQYF. The CDR3 nucleotides read TGTGCCAGCAGCTTTCTAACTAGCGGGGACGAGCAGTACTTC.

This clone was seen a few times. The CDR3 bases are TGTGCCTGGTCCGACCGGGGGTGGGCCTATGGCTACACCTTC. Protein sequence: CAWSDRGWAYGYTF. The chain employs TRBV30 and TRBJ1-2; maybe TRBD1 (5 bases). The CDR3 consists of 14 residues. Germline CDR1 and CDR2: GTSNPN and SVGIG (reference sequence). Trimming removed 5 bases from V and 4 bases from J, with 17 bases in between.

The chain links TRBV19 to TRBJ2-3; 8 positions match TRBD1. V shed 5 bases, J shed 7 bases, and the junction held 11 bases outside the gene matches. The CDR3 runs 15 residues. Germline-derived CDR1 and CDR2 are LNHDA and SQIVND (reference sequence). The DNA for the CDR3 is TGTGCCAGTAGTCCCTTAGGAGGACAGGGAAATACGCAGTATTTT. Translating it yields CASSPLGGQGNTQYF.

Worth noting for this clone: Relative to the germline gene, one junction end is altered; a read error may explain this. The chain carries TRBV7-7 and TRBJ2-1, with 8 bases lining up with TRBD1. From germline, CDR1 is SSHAT and CDR2 FNYEAQ (reference sequence). There are 13 residues in the CDR3. CDR3 DNA: TGTGCTAGCAGCCCGATGCAGGGGGCCCGGCAGTTCTTC. Protein product: CASSPMQGARQFF.

The chain couples TRBV7-8 to TRBJ1-4; 8 bases line up with TRBD1. The CDR3 spans 15 residues. Losses at the gene ends were 5 bases for V and 8 bases for J; bases not matched to a gene: 10. Germline values: CDR1 SGHVS, CDR2 FQNEAQ. CDR3 DNA sequence: TGTGCCAGCAGCCCCACCCCAGGGGGCTGGGAAAAACTGTTTTTT. Protein: CASSPTPGGWEKLFF.

The J gene is TRBJ1-5, the V gene TRBV28, with D tentatively TRBD1 (5 bases). Germline CDR1 MDHEN, CDR2 SYDVKM. Trimming shortened V by 8 bases and J by 1 base, and 15 bases separated the two germline ends. This CDR3 is built from 15 residues. DNA of the CDR3: TGTGCCAGCCTCGGGGGGAATCTCAGCAATCAGCCCCAGCATTTT. Protein product: CASLGGNLSNQPQHF.

The chain recombines TRBV7-2 with TRBJ2-7; D may be TRBD2 (6 bases). Germline CDR1 reads SGHTA; CDR2 reads FQGNSA. V lost 4 bases and J lost 5, with 21 bases in between. There are 16 residues in the CDR3. The CDR3 here is CASSSVPGVLGNEQYF. Here the CDR3 DNA reads TGTGCCAGCAGCTCAGTCCCGGGGGTCCTTGGGAACGAGCAGTACTTC.

This chain uses TRBV12-3 or TRBV12-4 with TRBJ1-5; D call uncertain. CDR3 size: 13 residues. V lost 1 base, J lost 6 bases, and 7 bases lay in between. The CDR3: CASSLGARQPQHF. The CDR3 bases are TGTGCCAGCAGTTTAGGGGCCCGTCAGCCCCAGCATTTT.

The chain recombines TRBV4-1 with TRBJ1-2, with TRBD1 identical over 8 bases. The germline CDR1 and CDR2 sequences are MGHRA and YSYEKL. The CDR3 extends over 16 amino acids. After removal of 0 bases from V and 5 bases from J, the junction contained 8 bases not matched to a gene. The CDR3, as DNA: TGCGCCAGCAGCCAAGATAGGGGACAGGTACTTTATGGCTACACCTTC. Amino acids: CASSQDRGQVLYGYTF.

CDR3 sequence (DNA): TGTGCCAGCAGGTACAAGCGGGGGGTCTACGAGCAGTACTTC. Protein sequence: CASRYKRGVYEQYF. V gene TRBV28 combines with J gene TRBJ2-7, with 9 bases aligning to TRBD2. Unmatched junction bases numbered 6, after V lost 6 bases and J lost 3 bases. Germline loops: CDR1 MDHEN, CDR2 SYDVKM. The CDR3 has 14 amino acids.

The genes are TRBV28 and TRBJ1-1; no clear D. The CDR3 has 13 residues. Germline lookup yields CDR1 MDHEN and CDR2 SYDVKM. Trimming took 3 bases from V and 13 from J, leaving 18 bases between them. CDR3 DNA sequence: TGTGCCAGCAGTTTTAGGGTTGGAAACCGTGGTTTCTTT. The encoded protein is CASSFRVGNRGFF.

The chain links TRBV6-5 to TRBJ2-7, with a possible D match to TRBD1 (6 bases). Looked up from germline, CDR1 is MNHEY and CDR2 is SVGAGI. The CDR3 covers 13 residues. The V end lost 5 bases, the J end lost 6 bases, and 14 bases lay between the germline ends. The CDR3 loop reads CASSRTRGGEQYF. The CDR3 coding sequence is TGTGCCAGCAGTCGGACCCGAGGGGGCGAGCAGTACTTC.

The chain couples TRBV11-3 to TRBJ2-5; no firm D call. The CDR3 consists of 13 residues. The ends were cut back, 5 bases at V and 2 bases at J, with 9 bases in the middle. Germline V gene data show CDR1 as SGHNT and CDR2 as YENEEA. CDR3 sequence reads: CASSTGPQETQYF. The CDR3 DNA reads TGTGCCAGCAGCACTGGACCTCAAGAGACCCAGTACTTC. Based on the CDR3 plus reference TRBV11-3 and TRBJ2-5, the full variable domain is EAGVVQSPRYKIIEKKQPVAFWCNPISGHNTLYWYLQNLGQGPELLIRYENEEAVDDSQLPKDRFSAERLKGVDSTLKIQPAELGDSAVYLCASSTGPQETQYFGPGTRLLVL.

The CDR3 DNA reads as TGTGCCAGCCCCAGGGACAGGGAAAATGGCTACACCTTC. It is translated as CASPRDRENGYTF. V usage is TRBV2 and J usage is TRBJ1-2; 9 bases are shared with TRBD1. From germline, CDR1 is SNHLY and CDR2 FYNNEI. V lost 8 bases, J lost 6 bases, and 7 bases stayed unmatched. This CDR3 region has 13 residues.

This chain connects TRBV15 to TRBJ1-4, with 7 bases that match TRBD1. Trimming at V came to 5 bases and at J to 11 bases, leaving 20 bases not matched to a gene. Germline CDR1 and CDR2: LNHNV and YYDKDF (reference sequence). The length of the CDR3 is 17 residues. The chain's CDR3 is CATSRIPRTGPLGKLFF. The CDR3, as DNA: TGTGCCACCAGCCGTATTCCCCGGACAGGACCGTTAGGGAAACTGTTTTTT.

The chain is built from TRBV5-5 and TRBJ1-4, with D possibly matching TRBD1 (5 bases). The length of the CDR3 is 16 residues. V lost 2 bases, J lost 0 bases, and 11 bases lay in between. The germline gives CDR1 SGHKS, CDR2 YYEKEE (reference sequence). The CDR3 DNA is TGTGCCAGCAGCTTTAGGTTGGGGCCAACTAATGAAAAACTGTTTTTT. Protein: CASSFRLGPTNEKLFF.